A single sample gave rise to the 32 T cell receptor beta chains below, sequenced in a study of T cell responses to AZD1222 COVID-19 vaccine. Assay: immunoSEQ multiplex PCR; the TCRdb copy retains only in-frame clones and omits some. The table has about 170,000 clones, 90% seen once. Material: peripheral blood, obtained on day 0 of AZD1222 vaccination. These TCRs come from an adult in good health.

The chain employs TRBV3-1 (or the pseudogene TRBV3-2) and TRBJ1-1; perhaps TRBD1 as D (5 bases). The CDR3 contains 15 residues. V shed 7 bases and J shed 7 bases, with 22 bases lying between them. Germline V gene sequence: CDR1 LGHDT, CDR2 YNNKEL (reference sequence). CDR3 sequence reads: CASTQNGVHRHEAFF. The CDR3 DNA reads as TGTGCCAGCACGCAAAACGGGGTTCACAGGCATGAAGCTTTCTTT.

The rearrangement links TRBV4-1 to TRBJ1-3, with D unclear. This CDR3 has 15 amino acids. In germline, CDR1 is MGHRA, CDR2 YSYEKL. V was trimmed by 1 base and J by 2 bases, leaving 9 bases between them. The CDR3 region is CASSQVYTTGNTIYF. The CDR3 DNA is TGCGCCAGCAGCCAAGTTTATACAACTGGAAACACCATATATTTT.

V and J are TRBV5-6 and TRBJ2-6; D possibly matches TRBD1 or TRBD2 (5 bases each). Trimming took off 1 base at V and 0 bases at J, with 11 bases between the two ends. Looked up from germline, CDR1 is SGHDT and CDR2 is YYEEEE. The CDR3 length is 17 residues. The CDR3 DNA reads as TGTGCCAGCAGCTTGAATGCAGGGAGCTCTGGGGCCAACGTCCTGACTTTC. As protein: CASSLNAGSSGANVLTF.

The genes are TRBV28 and TRBJ1-5; no reliable D call. Trimming removed 5 bases from V and 3 bases from J, with 11 bases in between. This CDR3 is built from 14 residues. Germline V CDR1 and CDR2: MDHEN, SYDVKM. For the CDR3, the DNA is TGTGCCAGCAGTGCTGCGGGAACCAATCAGCCCCAGCATTTT. It translates to CASSAAGTNQPQHF.

The V call is TRBV19, the J call TRBJ1-1; D uncertain. The CDR3 has 13 amino acids. The V end was cut by 4 bases, the J end by 1 base, with 7 bases between. CDR1 is LNHDA, CDR2 SQIVND, per germline (reference sequence). CDR3 in amino acids: CASSKRENTEAFF. CDR3 DNA sequence: TGTGCCAGTAGTAAGAGGGAGAACACTGAAGCTTTCTTT.

This clone appeared once. V usage is TRBV6-5 and J usage is TRBJ1-1; perhaps TRBD1 as D (5 bases). The CDR3 is 14 amino acids. CDR1 is MNHEY and CDR2 is SVGAGI in the germline V gene. Trimming took 7 bases from V and 0 from J, leaving 12 bases between them. In DNA form, the CDR3 reads TGTGCCAGCACACATCAGGGACTGAACACTGAAGCTTTCTTT. Translating gives CASTHQGLNTEAFF.

The chain carries TRBV19 and TRBJ2-1, with 11 bases lining up with TRBD2. Looked up from germline, CDR1 is LNHDA and CDR2 is SQIVND (reference sequence). V was clipped by 10 bases and J by 6 bases; unmatched bases: 11. This CDR3 has 15 amino acids. The CDR3 DNA is TGTGCCACCTCCCGACTAGCGGGGCCCGTCAATGAGCAGTTCTTC. Protein sequence: CATSRLAGPVNEQFF.

The rearrangement joins TRBV10-3 to TRBJ2-3, with a possible D match to TRBD1 (6 bases). This CDR3 has 13 amino acids. CDR1 is ENHRY, CDR2 SYGVKD, per germline. The V gene lost 4 bases and the J gene lost 4 bases, with 9 bases spanning the gap. The CDR3 DNA sequence: TGTGCCATCAGTGGGACAGCTCCAGATACGCAGTATTTT. Its translation: CAISGTAPDTQYF.

V usage is TRBV27 and J usage is TRBJ1-1; D is unclear. The V and J ends lost 0 bases and 7 bases respectively, with 18 bases between them. The germline V gene has CDR1 MNHEY and CDR2 SMNVEV (reference sequence). The CDR3 totals 16 residues. This CDR3 reads CASSLSSYNERDEAFF. For the CDR3, the DNA is TGTGCCAGCAGTTTATCCTCGTATAACGAGAGAGATGAAGCTTTCTTT.

The V call is TRBV6-1, the J call TRBJ2-7; D might be TRBD2 (6 bases). The CDR3 has 20 residues. The V gene lost 1 base and the J gene lost 0 bases, with 25 bases spanning the gap. Germline V gene sequence: CDR1 MNHNS, CDR2 SASEGT. The CDR3 loop is CASSEGAGQFRGPSSYEQYF. The CDR3 coding sequence is TGTGCCAGCAGTGAAGGGGCGGGGCAGTTTCGCGGCCCTAGCTCCTACGAGCAGTACTTC.

The chain links TRBV18 to TRBJ2-1, with D perhaps matching TRBD1 or TRBD2 (6 bases each). Germline loops: CDR1 KGHSH, CDR2 LQKENI. Between the trimmed V and J ends, which lost 3 bases and 3 bases, there was a span of 15 bases. The CDR3 extends over 16 amino acids. The CDR3 reads CASSPMDRGLYNEQFF. In nucleotides, the CDR3 is TGTGCCAGCTCACCGATGGATCGGGGGCTCTACAATGAGCAGTTCTTC.

The genes are TRBV4-2 and TRBJ1-5; TRBD1 might be the D (5 bases). The CDR3 loop spans 14 amino acids. The germline gives CDR1 LGHNA, CDR2 YNFKEQ. The V and J ends lost 1 base and 4 bases respectively, with 8 bases between them. CDR3 protein: CASSQAGGNQPQHF. For the CDR3, the DNA is TGTGCCAGCAGCCAAGCTGGGGGAAATCAGCCCCAGCATTTT.

The chain recombines TRBV6-5 with TRBJ1-3; D not certain. The length of the CDR3 is 14 residues. Germline CDR1 reads MNHEY; CDR2 reads SVGAGI. V lost 6 bases to trimming and J lost 0 bases, with 9 bases between them. As DNA, the CDR3 is TGTGCCAGCAGCATCAGGATCTCTGGAAACACCATATATTTT. It codes for CASSIRISGNTIYF.

The chain couples TRBV28 to TRBJ2-7; no reliable D call. Trimming cost V 1 base and J 6 bases, with 7 bases left between them. The CDR3 spans 12 residues. Germline CDR1 reads MDHEN; CDR2 reads SYDVKM. In DNA, the CDR3 is TGTGCCAGCAGTTTATCCCCCGTCGAGCAGTACTTC. Its protein is CASSLSPVEQYF.

J is TRBJ1-2 and V is TRBV28; 12 bases map to TRBD1. The germline gives CDR1 MDHEN, CDR2 SYDVKM. Losses at the gene ends were 3 bases for V and 13 bases for J; bases not matched to a gene: 6. The CDR3 spans 13 residues. The CDR3 sequence is CASSLWDRGRVTF. CDR3 coding DNA: TGTGCCAGCAGTTTGTGGGACAGGGGGCGCGTCACCTTC.

The chain employs TRBV11-1 and TRBJ2-3; TRBD2 matches at 9 bases. CDR1 is SGHAT and CDR2 is FQDESV in the germline V gene (reference sequence). The CDR3 loop spans 16 amino acids. Losses at the gene ends were 5 bases for V and 2 bases for J; bases not matched to a gene: 8. CDR3 residues: CASSPLAGSFTDTQYF. Here the CDR3 DNA reads TGTGCCAGCAGCCCACTAGCGGGCTCCTTCACAGATACGCAGTATTTT.

This clone came up a few times. The rearrangement joins TRBV10-3 to TRBJ2-2, with 9 bases fitting TRBD2. There are 15 residues in the CDR3. CDR1 ENHRY and CDR2 SYGVKD come from the germline V gene. Trimming took 7 bases from V and 0 from J; bases not matched to a gene: 3. The CDR3 loop is CAIITSGSNTGELFF. CDR3 bases: TGTGCCATCATTACTAGCGGGTCGAACACCGGGGAGCTGTTTTTT.

CDR3 bases: TGCGCCAGCAGCTTGGCTGGACTAGCGGGGGGGACAGATACGCAGTATTTT. Amino acid sequence: CASSLAGLAGGTDTQYF. This chain links TRBV5-1 with TRBJ2-3; TRBD2 matches 15 bases. In germline, CDR1 is SGHRS, CDR2 YFSETQ. Germline trimming cut 0 bases from V and 3 bases from J; bases unmatched to any gene: 2. The CDR3 covers 17 residues.

V is TRBV3-1 (or the pseudogene TRBV3-2) and J is TRBJ1-4; TRBD1 matches 8 bases. The CDR3 has 15 residues. V lost 0 bases, J lost 10 bases, and 7 bases stayed unmatched. Looked up from germline, CDR1 is LGHDT and CDR2 is YNNKEL (reference sequence). The CDR3 DNA reads as TGTGCCAGCAGCCAAGATGGGGCAGGGGGCCGAAAACTGTTTTTT. This translates into CASSQDGAGGRKLFF.

This chain uses TRBV4-3 with TRBJ1-2; TRBD1 aligns across 8 bases. The CDR3 has 14 amino acids. The germline gives CDR1 LGHNA, CDR2 YSLEER. V lost 3 bases to trimming and J lost 5 bases; unmatched junction nucleotides: 5. CDR3 DNA sequence: TGCGCCAGCAGCCATCATAGGACAGGGTATGGCTACACCTTC. This gives the protein CASSHHRTGYGYTF.

CDR3 coding DNA: TGTGCCAGCTCTTACCGGGGGCGGGCCAAAAACATTCAGTACTTC. Amino acids: CASSYRGRAKNIQYF. The chain is built from TRBV5-6 and TRBJ2-4; possibly TRBD1 or TRBD2 for D (6 bases each). Germline CDR1 is SGHDT and CDR2 is YYEEEE. V was cut by 7 bases and J by 1 base, with 15 bases left in between. The CDR3 contains 15 residues.

The CDR3 nucleotides are TGTGCCAGCAGCTTCCCACAGGGAGATTATGGCTACACCTTC. It encodes CASSFPQGDYGYTF. The chain recombines TRBV5-4 with TRBJ1-2; D may be TRBD1 (6 bases). Germline V gives CDR1 SGHNT, CDR2 YYREEE (reference sequence). The CDR3 is 14 residues long. V was shortened by 2 bases and J by 5 bases, with 13 bases between the two germline ends. Combining the CDR3 with reference TRBV5-4 and TRBJ1-2 gives the whole variable domain ETGVTQSPTHLIKTRGQQVTLRCSSQSGHNTVSWYQQALGQGPQFIFQYYREEENGRGNFPPRFSGLQFPNYSSELNVNALELDDSALYLCASSFPQGDYGYTFGSGTRLTVV.

V and J are TRBV7-9 and TRBJ2-7; D unclear. The germline gives CDR1 SEHNR, CDR2 FQNEAQ (reference sequence). The CDR3 sequence is 14 residues long. The germline V and J ends were trimmed by 5 bases and 0 bases, with 11 bases remaining between them. This CDR3 is CASSGDVGSYEQYF. The DNA of the CDR3 is TGTGCCAGCAGCGGGGATGTGGGCTCCTACGAGCAGTACTTC.

This clone was recorded only once. This sequence joins TRBV11-2 and TRBJ2-7; 8 positions agree with TRBD1. With 3 bases clipped from V and 4 bases from J, the junction kept 14 bases outside the gene matches. The V gene's germline CDR1 is SGHAT and CDR2 FQNNGV. The CDR3 has 17 amino acids. The CDR3 DNA reads TGTGCCAGCAGCTTGCTACCAGGGGGCGCCCCCTCGTACGAGCAGTACTTC. This gives the protein CASSLLPGGAPSYEQYF.

The CDR3 loop reads CASSEPGLGEKLFF. The CDR3 coding sequence is TGTGCCAGCAGTGAACCGGGGTTAGGTGAAAAACTGTTTTTT. The chain uses TRBV6-1 and TRBJ1-4, with D hard to call. CDR1 is MNHNS and CDR2 is SASEGT in the germline V gene. Between the trimmed V and J ends, which lost 2 bases and 7 bases, there was a span of 11 bases. This CDR3 spans 14 amino acids.

The DNA for the CDR3 is TGCGCCAGCAGCCAAGAGGACAGCTCCTACGAGCAGTACTTC. This translates into CASSQEDSSYEQYF. The genes are TRBV4-3 and TRBJ2-7; tentative D call: TRBD1 (6 bases). CDR3 length equals 14 residues. Germline V gene data show CDR1 as LGHNA and CDR2 as YSLEER. Trimming left V 0 bases short and J 0 bases short, with 6 bases between.

V and J are TRBV7-6 and TRBJ1-1; D is undetermined. The V gene lost 2 bases and the J gene lost 5 bases, with 9 bases spanning the gap. CDR3 length equals 13 residues. Germline CDR1 SGHVS, CDR2 FNYEAQ. The CDR3 DNA follows: TGTGCCAGCAGCTTATTCGCTGAAACTGAAGCTTTCTTT. It codes for CASSLFAETEAFF. Together with reference TRBV7-6 and TRBJ1-1, the CDR3 gives the full variable domain: GAGVSQSPRYKVTKRGQDVALRCDPISGHVSLYWYRQALGQGPEFLTYFNYEAQQDKSGLPNDRFSAERPEGSISTLTIQRTEQRDSAMYRCASSLFAETEAFFGQGTRLTVV.

The genes are TRBV6-2 or TRBV6-3 and TRBJ2-1, with D perhaps TRBD2 (5 bases). Trimming shortened V by 2 bases and J by 0 bases, and 8 bases separated the two germline ends. The CDR3 loop spans 15 amino acids. Germline V gives CDR1 MNHEY, CDR2 SVGEGT. DNA for the CDR3: TGTGCCAGCAGTTACCTAGGGAGCTCCTACAATGAGCAGTTCTTC. Translated, it gives CASSYLGSSYNEQFF.

The rearrangement links TRBV5-1 to TRBJ2-3; maybe TRBD1 (6 bases). CDR1 is SGHRS, CDR2 YFSETQ, per germline. V shed 5 bases and J shed 3 bases, with 13 bases lying between them. This CDR3 has 14 residues. The CDR3, as DNA: TGCGCCAGCAGTAGGGACACGGTTACAGATACGCAGTATTTT. Translated, it gives CASSRDTVTDTQYF.

The V gene is TRBV7-2, the J gene TRBJ1-2; 8 nucleotides align to TRBD1. V lost 5 bases, J lost 4 bases, and 6 bases stayed unmatched. The germline V gene has CDR1 SGHTA and CDR2 FQGNSA. The CDR3 is 14 residues long. CDR3 in DNA: TGTGCCAGCAGCAGAGACAGGGGAGGCTATGGCTACACCTTC. Translation gives CASSRDRGGYGYTF.

V is TRBV18 and J is TRBJ2-6; TRBD1 aligns across 9 bases. The CDR3 contains 21 residues. V gave up 3 bases and J gave up 2 bases; unmatched junction bases: 17. In germline, CDR1 is KGHSH, CDR2 LQKENI. The chain's CDR3 is CASSPQTVGTGSLAGANVLTF. As DNA, the CDR3 is TGTGCCAGCTCACCTCAGACGGTGGGGACAGGGTCTTTAGCTGGGGCCAACGTCCTGACTTTC. Full variable domain (missing parts from reference TRBV18 and TRBJ2-6): NAGVMQNPRHLVRRRGQEARLRCSPMKGHSHVYWYRQLPEEGLKFMVYLQKENIIDESGMPKERFSAEFPKEGPSILRIQQVVRGDSAAYFCASSPQTVGTGSLAGANVLTFGAGSRLTVL.

The V gene is TRBV7-2, the J gene TRBJ2-7, with D maybe TRBD2 (5 bases). Trimming stripped 5 bases from V and 4 bases from J, with 9 bases between. The CDR3 runs 12 residues. From germline, CDR1 is SGHTA and CDR2 FQGNSA. This CDR3 reads CASSPSPYEQYF. The CDR3, as DNA: TGTGCCAGCAGCCCTAGCCCGTACGAGCAGTACTTC. Full variable domain (outside the CDR3, taken from reference TRBV7-2 and TRBJ2-7): GAGVSQSPSNKVTEKGKDVELRCDPISGHTALYWYRQSLGQGLEFLIYFQGNSAPDKSGLPSDRFSAERTGGSVSTLTIQRTQQEDSAVYLCASSPSPYEQYFGPGTRLTVT.